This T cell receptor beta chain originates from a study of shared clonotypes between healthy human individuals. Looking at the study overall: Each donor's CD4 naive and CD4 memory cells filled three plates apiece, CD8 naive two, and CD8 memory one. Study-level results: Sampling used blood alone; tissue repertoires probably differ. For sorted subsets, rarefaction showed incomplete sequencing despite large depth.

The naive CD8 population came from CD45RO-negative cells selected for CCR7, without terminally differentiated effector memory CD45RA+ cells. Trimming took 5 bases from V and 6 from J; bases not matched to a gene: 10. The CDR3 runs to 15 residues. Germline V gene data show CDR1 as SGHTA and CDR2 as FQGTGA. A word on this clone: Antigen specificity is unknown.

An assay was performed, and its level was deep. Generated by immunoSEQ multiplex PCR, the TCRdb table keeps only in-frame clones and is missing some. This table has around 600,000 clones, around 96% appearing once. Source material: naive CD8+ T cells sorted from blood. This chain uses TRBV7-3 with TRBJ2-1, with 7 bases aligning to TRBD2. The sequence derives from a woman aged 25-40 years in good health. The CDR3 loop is CASSPTPGGVNEQFF. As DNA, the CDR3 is TGTGCCAGCAGCCCGACCCCGGGGGGAGTCAATGAGCAGTTCTTC.